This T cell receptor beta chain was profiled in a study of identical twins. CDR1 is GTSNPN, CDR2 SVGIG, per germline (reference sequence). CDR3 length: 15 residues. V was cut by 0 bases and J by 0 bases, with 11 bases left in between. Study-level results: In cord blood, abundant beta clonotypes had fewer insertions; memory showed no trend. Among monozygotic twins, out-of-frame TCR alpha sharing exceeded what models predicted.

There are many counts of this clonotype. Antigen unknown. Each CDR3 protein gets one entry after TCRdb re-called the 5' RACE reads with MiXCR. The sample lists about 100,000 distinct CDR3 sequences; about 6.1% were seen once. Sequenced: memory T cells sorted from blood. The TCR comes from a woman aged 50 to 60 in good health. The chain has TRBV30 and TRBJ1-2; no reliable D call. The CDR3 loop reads CAWSVAGLANYGYTF. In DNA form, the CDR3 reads TGTGCCTGGAGTGTAGCGGGGTTGGCTAACTATGGCTACACCTTC.